The rows below give T cell receptor beta chains drawn from one sample of a study of cytomegalovirus exposure and HLA in healthy donors. Clones were sequenced by immunoSEQ multiplex PCR, and TCRdb holds only the in-frame ones, with some missing. The sample has under 250,000 clones; 78% are singletons. The sequencing sample was made of PBMCs. Source of these receptors: a male donor in good health and CMV-seronegative. The CDR3 runs from the conserved cysteine through the conserved F or W. Fields, in order: J gene, D gene, V gene, clone size, CDR3 DNA, CDR3 protein. A D gene is named only where the DNA matches it firmly. Clone size is not always given. Where it is, it says once, few, many or a class for expanded clones.

TRBJ2-7 TRBD1 TRBV18 NA TGTGCCAGCTCACCAGGGACAGGGGGAAGGGACGAGCAGTACTTC CASSPGTGGRDEQYF
TRBJ1-5 NA TRBV18 once TGTGCCAGCTCACCAACGGGAAAAGTTTATCAGCCCCAGCATTTT CASSPTGKVYQPQHF
TRBJ2-5 NA TRBV10-2 NA TGCGCCAGCAGCCTACTAGGGCGTGGCGAGACCCAGTACTTC CASSLLGRGETQYF
TRBJ2-5 NA TRBV25-1 NA TGTGCCAGCAGCCCGTCGGACTACTACCAAGAGACCCAGTACTTC CASSPSDYYQETQYF
TRBJ2-7 TRBD1 TRBV7-7 NA TGTGCCAGCAGCCCGGACAGGGTGAGGGAGCAGTACTTC CASSPDRVREQYF
TRBJ1-2 NA TRBV28 NA TGTGCCAGCAGTTTGGCCCCAATTGTCTATGGCTACACCTTC CASSLAPIVYGYTF
TRBJ2-1 NA TRBV6-6 NA TGTGCCAGCAGTTACTTCCTGGGGGGACTTATAAATGAGCAGTTCTTC CASSYFLGGLINEQFF
TRBJ1-1 TRBD1 TRBV18 NA TGTGCCAGCTCACCAGCTCGGGGATTAGGGGGCCAAACTGAAGCTTTCTTT CASSPARGLGGQTEAFF
TRBJ2-2 TRBD1 TRBV30 NA TGTGCCTGGGAGGACAGGGGGCGGGGCGGGGAGCTGTTTTTT CAWEDRGRGGELFF
TRBJ2-7 NA TRBV5-4 NA TGTGCCAGCAGCCAAACACCGACCTACGAGCAGTACTTC CASSQTPTYEQYF
TRBJ1-1 TRBD1 TRBV6-1 few TGTGCCAGCAGTGCAATACGACAGGGGAGTTTTCCAGCTTTCTTT CASSAIRQGSFPAFF
TRBJ1-5 NA TRBV28 once TGTGCCAGCAGCCTAGCGGGATCGAGCCAGCCCCAGCATTTT CASSLAGSSQPQHF
TRBJ2-7 TRBD1 TRBV5-6 NA TGTGCCAGCAGCTACCCCGGGACAGCGTCATACGAGCAGTACTTC CASSYPGTASYEQYF
TRBJ2-3 NA TRBV4-1 once TGCGCCAGCAGCCAACTGACACTCGCGACAGATACGCAGTATTTT CASSQLTLATDTQYF
TRBJ2-1 NA TRBV11-2 NA TGTGCCAGCAGCTTAGACGATGAGCAGTTCTTC CASSLDDEQFF
TRBJ1-2 NA TRBV27 NA TGTGCCAGCAGTTTATCGGGCCGAGCTAACTATGGCTACACCTTC CASSLSGRANYGYTF
TRBJ2-1 TRBD2 TRBV7-2 NA TGTGCCAGCAGCTTAGATAGTAGCGGGTTATTTTACAATGAGCAGTTCTTC CASSLDSSGLFYNEQFF
TRBJ1-1 NA TRBV5-1 once TGCGCCAGCAGCCCGGACGGAACAGGAAACACTGAAGCTTTCTTT CASSPDGTGNTEAFF
TRBJ2-7 NA TRBV4-1 NA TGCGCCAGCAGCCAAGATGCGGCCACCTACGAGCAGTACTTC CASSQDAATYEQYF
TRBJ2-2 TRBD2 TRBV6-5 few TGTGCCAGCTGCGGGAGAGCGAACACCGGGGAGCTGTTTTTT CASCGRANTGELFF
TRBJ1-1 NA TRBV6-1 few TGTGCCAGCAGTGTCGGACAGAGTATGAACACTGAAGCTTTCTTT CASSVGQSMNTEAFF
TRBJ2-7 TRBD1 TRBV18 NA TGTGCCAGCTCACCGACAGGGTCCTACGAGCAGTACTTC CASSPTGSYEQYF
TRBJ2-7 NA TRBV6-1 NA TGTGCCAGCAGGGGGCAGGGGGAGCAGTACTTC CASRGQGEQYF
TRBJ1-6 NA TRBV6-4 NA TGTGCCAGCAGTGAGAGTCCTGCTAATTCACCCCTCCACTTT CASSESPANSPLHF
TRBJ1-4 TRBD1 TRBV5-1 NA TGCGCCAGCAGCTTGTGGACAGGGGGAGAAAAACTGTTTTTT CASSLWTGGEKLFF
TRBJ2-2 TRBD1 TRBV5-1 NA TGCGCCAGCAGCCGGGACAGGGTAGACACCGGGGAGCTGTTTTTT CASSRDRVDTGELFF
TRBJ2-7 NA TRBV5-1 NA TGCGCCAGCAGCTTGGCCTTGACTAGCGCAGGGGGGGAGCAGTACTTC CASSLALTSAGGEQYF
TRBJ2-1 TRBD2 TRBV29-1 NA TGCAGCGTTGGAGGACTAGCGAGGAATGAGCAGTTCTTC CSVGGLARNEQFF
TRBJ2-7 TRBD1 TRBV12-5 once TGTGCTAGTGGTTTGACAGGGGCCAGGGCCTACGAGCAGTACTTC CASGLTGARAYEQYF
TRBJ2-3 NA TRBV4-1 NA TGCGCCAGCAGCCAAGACGGACTAGATACGCAGTATTTT CASSQDGLDTQYF
TRBJ2-2 NA TRBV28 NA TGTGCCAGCAGTTCCCCACCGGGACACTACACCGGGGAGCTGTTTTTT CASSSPPGHYTGELFF